A selection of T cell receptor beta chains follows, all from one sample in a study of memory CD4+ T cells and cytomegalovirus serostatus. Method: immunoSEQ multiplex PCR; TCRdb's copy keeps in-frame clones and lacks some. The sample lists nearly 60,000 clones, 81% occurring once. Sequences were obtained from memory CD4+ T cells from blood. These receptors all come from an adult in good health and CMV-seronegative. CDR3s include the opening cysteine and the closing phenylalanine or tryptophan. A D gene is named only where the DNA matches it firmly. The size of a clone is reported for some rows only, either as once, few or many, or as a class for expanded clones.

V gene	clone size	J gene	D gene	CDR3 DNA	CDR3 protein
TRBV6-1	.	TRBJ2-5	.	TGTGCCAGCACCAATACGAGGGTCCGAGGGGAGACCCAGTACTTC	CASTNTRVRGETQYF
TRBV15	few	TRBJ2-2	.	TGTGCCACCAGCAGAGGGGGGGACGGGGAGCTGTTTTTT	CATSRGGDGELFF
TRBV7-9	.	TRBJ2-1	TRBD1	TGTGCCAGCAGCTTACGGGACAGGGGCCGGAGATTCTTC	CASSLRDRGRRFF
TRBV7-9	.	TRBJ2-5	.	TGTGCCAGCAGCTTACCCGCCGTCGAAACCGCGGAGACCCAGTACTTC	CASSLPAVETAETQYF
TRBV5-4	.	TRBJ2-5	TRBD1	TGTGCCAGCAGCTCGGGGACAGGTAGCGGTGAAGAGACCCAGTACTTC	CASSSGTGSGEETQYF
TRBV5-6	.	TRBJ2-2	.	TGTGCCAGCAGCTTAGTTGGGGGTACCGGGGAGCTGTTTTTT	CASSLVGGTGELFF
TRBV14	.	TRBJ2-5	TRBD2	TGTGCCAGCAGCCCCCGAGGAGCGGGAGGGCGGGAGACCCAGTACTTC	CASSPRGAGGRETQYF
TRBV18	few	TRBJ2-2	.	TGTGCCAGCTCACCACAGACCGGCGCCGGGGAGCTGTTTTTT	CASSPQTGAGELFF
TRBV19	.	TRBJ2-4	.	TGTGCCAGTAGCGCGGGCGGACAGACTAAAAACATTCAGTACTTC	CASSAGGQTKNIQYF
TRBV28	once	TRBJ2-1	.	TGTGCCAGCAGTTTAACCGGGAGTGGCCCCTACAATGAGCAGTTCTTC	CASSLTGSGPYNEQFF
TRBV28	.	TRBJ2-7	.	TGTGCCAGCAGTTTATTGACCGGGGAGCAGTACTTC	CASSLLTGEQYF
TRBV9	once	TRBJ1-3	.	TGTGCCAGCAGCGTAGAGGCGGAACCGGTCTCTGGAAACACCATATATTTT	CASSVEAEPVSGNTIYF
TRBV19	.	TRBJ2-3	TRBD2	TGTGCCAGTAGTAGACCGGGACTAGCGGGAGGGCCCACAGATACGCAGTATTTT	CASSRPGLAGGPTDTQYF
TRBV2	.	TRBJ1-2	.	TGTGCCAGCAGTGCGCAGGTGGGGCAGACTAACTATGGCTACACCTTC	CASSAQVGQTNYGYTF
TRBV19	medium-sized	TRBJ1-1	.	TGTGCCAGTACTAAGGGGGGGGCAAGGAACACTGAAGCTTTCTTT	CASTKGGARNTEAFF
TRBV7-2	.	TRBJ2-7	.	TGTGCCAGCAGCTTAGCCGGGGCCTACGAGCAGTACTTC	CASSLAGAYEQYF
TRBV7-3	.	TRBJ1-1	TRBD1	TGTGCCAGCAGCTCACCTACCGACAGGGGGAACACTGAAGCTTTCTTT	CASSSPTDRGNTEAFF
TRBV7-2	.	TRBJ2-4	TRBD2	TGTGCCAGCAGCTTAGATGGCGGGAGCGGGACCAAAAACATTCAGTACTTC	CASSLDGGSGTKNIQYF
TRBV5-1	few	TRBJ2-3	.	TGCGCCAGCAGCGCACAGGGCCAGGATGCAGATACGCAGTATTTT	CASSAQGQDADTQYF
TRBV18	.	TRBJ1-3	.	TGTGCCAGCTCACCACAGAACTCTGGAAACACCATATATTTT	CASSPQNSGNTIYF